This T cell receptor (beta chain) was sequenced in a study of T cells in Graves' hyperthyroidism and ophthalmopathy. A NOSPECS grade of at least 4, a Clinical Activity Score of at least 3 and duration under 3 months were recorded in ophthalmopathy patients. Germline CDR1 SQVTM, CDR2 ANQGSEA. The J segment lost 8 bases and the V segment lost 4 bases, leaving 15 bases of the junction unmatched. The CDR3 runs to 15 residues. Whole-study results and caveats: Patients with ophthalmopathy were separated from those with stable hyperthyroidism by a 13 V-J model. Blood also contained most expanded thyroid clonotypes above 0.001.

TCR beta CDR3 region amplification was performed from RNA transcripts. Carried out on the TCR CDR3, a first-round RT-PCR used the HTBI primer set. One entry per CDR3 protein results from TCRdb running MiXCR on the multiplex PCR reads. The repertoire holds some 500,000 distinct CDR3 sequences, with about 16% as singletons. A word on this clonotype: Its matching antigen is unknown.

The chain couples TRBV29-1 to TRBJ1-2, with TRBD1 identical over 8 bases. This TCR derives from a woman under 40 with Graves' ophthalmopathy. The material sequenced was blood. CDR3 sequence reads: CSVAGQEGRGRGYTF. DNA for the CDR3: TGCAGCGTTGCGGGACAGGAGGGCCGAGGCCGGGGCTACACCTTC.